This T cell receptor (beta chain) was identified in a study of blood T cell repertoires in COVID-19. Study overall: Researchers got acute and convalescent COVID-19 samples from the United States, Italy and Spain. Sources were T cells, B-cell-depleted T cells, or PBMCs; the material itself was cDNA or gDNA.

Original methodology: The authors estimated nucleated cell counts from reference gene primer amplification. The protocol was immunoSEQ multiplex PCR, while the TCRdb copy is restricted to in-frame clones and leaves out a portion. Clone size and the V and J calls come from that table; the DNA yielded D and trimming. The sample lists about 98,000 clones; more than 70% were seen once. This CDR3 has 13 residues. V lost 5 bases and J lost 5; bases outside the gene matches: 3. Germline-derived CDR1 and CDR2 are SGHAT and FQNNGV. This TCR derives from a man between 70 and 80 years old with acute or convalescent COVID-19. The sample comprised peripheral blood. The V gene is TRBV11-2, the J gene TRBJ1-5; 7 bases align to TRBD1. CDR3 DNA sequence: TGTGCCAGCAGCCGAACAGGGGATCAGCCCCAGCATTTT. This sequence encodes CASSRTGDQPQHF.